This TCR beta chain appears in the sequencing data of a study of blood T cells in healthy people across ages. Study-wide findings and caveats: A strong correlation between TCR beta diversity and naive T cell percentage was seen. Possibly confounding the expanded clonotype changes was the fact that donor CMV status was unknown.

Isolating PBMCs gave at least 6 million of these cells per sample. This CDR3 is built from 14 residues. Per the germline V gene, CDR1 is LNHDA and CDR2 is SQIVND (reference sequence). About this clonotype: Its specificity is unknown. The junction departs from the called germline gene at one end, perhaps through a read error.

Primers used in a second PCR of about 6 to 11 cycles were a sample-barcoded 5' primer and a J-beta primer mix. TCRdb passed the 5' RACE reads through MiXCR, listing each CDR3 protein once. The data show some 730,000 distinct CDR3 sequences, 22% seen once. This sequence was found in a man in his 70s in good health. The rearrangement joins TRBV19 to TRBJ2-5, with TRBD1 matching over 7 bases. The specimen was blood. CDR3 in DNA: TGTGCCAGTACCGAAGATAGGGGGCAAGGGACCCAGTACTTC. Protein sequence: CASTEDRGQGTQYF.